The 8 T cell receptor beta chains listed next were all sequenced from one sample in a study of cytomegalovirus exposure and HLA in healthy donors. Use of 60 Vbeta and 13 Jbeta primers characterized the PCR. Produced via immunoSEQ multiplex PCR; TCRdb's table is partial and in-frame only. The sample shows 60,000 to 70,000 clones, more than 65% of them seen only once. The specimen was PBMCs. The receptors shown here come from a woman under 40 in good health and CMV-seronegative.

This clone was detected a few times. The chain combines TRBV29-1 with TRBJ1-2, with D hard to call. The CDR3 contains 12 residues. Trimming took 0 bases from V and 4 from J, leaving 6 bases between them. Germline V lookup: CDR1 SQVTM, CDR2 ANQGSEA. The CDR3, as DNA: TGCAGCGTTGAAGATCTCCCCTATGGCTACACCTTC. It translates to CSVEDLPYGYTF.

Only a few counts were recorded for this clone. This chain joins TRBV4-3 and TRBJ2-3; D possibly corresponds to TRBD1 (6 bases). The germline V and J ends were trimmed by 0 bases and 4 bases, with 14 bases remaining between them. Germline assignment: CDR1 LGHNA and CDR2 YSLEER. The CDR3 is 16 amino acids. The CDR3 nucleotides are TGCGCCAGCAGCCAAGATGGAACAGGGATCGCAGATACGCAGTATTTT. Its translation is CASSQDGTGIADTQYF.

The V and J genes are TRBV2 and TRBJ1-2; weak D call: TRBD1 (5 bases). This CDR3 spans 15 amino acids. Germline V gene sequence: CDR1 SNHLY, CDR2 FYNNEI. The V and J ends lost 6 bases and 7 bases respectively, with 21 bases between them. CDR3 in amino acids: CASSFDTGGAPGYTF. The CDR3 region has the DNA TGTGCCAGCAGCTTTGACACGGGAGGGGCCCCTGGCTACACCTTC.

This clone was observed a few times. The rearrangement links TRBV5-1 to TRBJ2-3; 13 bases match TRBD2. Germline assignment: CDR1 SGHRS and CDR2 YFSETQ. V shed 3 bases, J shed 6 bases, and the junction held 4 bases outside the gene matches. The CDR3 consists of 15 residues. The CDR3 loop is CASSSRTSGSDTQYF. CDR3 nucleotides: TGCGCCAGCAGCTCCCGGACTAGCGGGAGTGATACGCAGTATTTT.

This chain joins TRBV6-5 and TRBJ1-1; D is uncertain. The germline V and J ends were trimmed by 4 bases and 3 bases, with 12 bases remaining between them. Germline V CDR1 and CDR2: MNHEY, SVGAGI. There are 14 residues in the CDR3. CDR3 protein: CASSFRSVYTEAFF. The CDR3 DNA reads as TGTGCCAGCAGTTTCAGGTCGGTCTACACTGAAGCTTTCTTT.

CDR3: CASSYSNRGGWEKLFF. In DNA, the CDR3 is TGTGCCAGCAGTTACTCGAACCGAGGGGGTTGGGAAAAACTGTTTTTT. V is TRBV6-5 and J is TRBJ1-4; D might be TRBD1 (6 bases). Germline-derived CDR1 and CDR2 are MNHEY and SVGAGI. CDR3 size: 16 residues. The ends were cut back, 0 bases at V and 8 bases at J, with 16 bases in the middle.

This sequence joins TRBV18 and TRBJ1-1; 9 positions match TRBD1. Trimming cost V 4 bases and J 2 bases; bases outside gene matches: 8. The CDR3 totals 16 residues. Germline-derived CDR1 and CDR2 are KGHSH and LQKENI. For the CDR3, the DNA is TGTGCCAGCTCACTGGACAGGGGCTTCGGAAACACTGAAGCTTTCTTT. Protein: CASSLDRGFGNTEAFF.

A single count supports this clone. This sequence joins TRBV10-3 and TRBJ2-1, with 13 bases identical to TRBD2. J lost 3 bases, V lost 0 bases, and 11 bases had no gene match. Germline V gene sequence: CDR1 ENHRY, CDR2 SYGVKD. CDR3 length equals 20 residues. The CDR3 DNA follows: TGTGCCATCAGTGAGTCGGGAACTAGCGGGAGGGCCGGCAACTACAATGAGCAGTTCTTC. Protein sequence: CAISESGTSGRAGNYNEQFF.